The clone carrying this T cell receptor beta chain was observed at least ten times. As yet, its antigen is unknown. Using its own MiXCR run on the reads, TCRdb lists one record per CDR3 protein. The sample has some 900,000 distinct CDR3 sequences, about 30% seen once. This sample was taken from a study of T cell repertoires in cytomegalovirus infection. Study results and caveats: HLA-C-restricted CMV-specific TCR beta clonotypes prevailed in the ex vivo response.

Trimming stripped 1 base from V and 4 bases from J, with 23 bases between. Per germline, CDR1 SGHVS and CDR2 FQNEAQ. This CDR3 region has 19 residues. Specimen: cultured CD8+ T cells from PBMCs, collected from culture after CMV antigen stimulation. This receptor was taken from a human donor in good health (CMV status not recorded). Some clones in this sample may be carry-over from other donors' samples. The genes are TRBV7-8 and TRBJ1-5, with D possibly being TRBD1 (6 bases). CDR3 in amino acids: CASSLVRGIWDMINQPQHF. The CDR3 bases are TGTGCCAGCAGCTTAGTTCGGGGCATTTGGGACATGATTAATCAGCCCCAGCATTTT.